This T cell receptor (beta chain) originates from a study of OX40 agonist ivuxolimab in advanced cancers. Broader study findings: Compared with others, partial responders at 0.1-3.0 mg/kg displayed clonal expansion among the lowest. The study observed clonal expansion of CD4+ and CD8+ blood T cells by week 6 at 0.1 to 3.0 mg/kg. On average, CD8+ T cells had more expanded clones than CD4+.

A note on this clone: The antigen is not known.

Sequenced by immunoSEQ multiplex PCR; TCRdb stores in-frame clones only, minus some. This table has about 6,300 clones, about 73% appearing once. The origin of this receptor is an adult with an advanced solid tumor such as melanoma, head and neck, liver or kidney cancer. The material was CD4+ or CD8+ T cells sorted from blood, obtained in a trial of the OX40 agonist ivuxolimab.

In DNA, the CDR3 is TGTGCCAGCGGCTCGGGACAGTATAACACCGGGGAGCTGTTTTTT. It translates to CASGSGQYNTGELFF. The rearrangement links TRBV2 to TRBJ2-2, with 7 bases fitting TRBD1. The CDR3 extends over 15 amino acids. After removal of 8 bases from V and 2 bases from J, the junction contained 8 bases not matched to a gene. Germline V gene sequence: CDR1 SNHLY, CDR2 FYNNEI.